The present T cell receptor (beta chain) was sequenced within a study of regulatory dendritic cells for organ transplantation. FACS sorted CD4+ or CD8+ T cells into CD45RA+ naive and CD45RO+ memory. Concerning this clone itself: The antigen is not known.

Study conclusions and caveats: Among resting subsets, memory CD8+ cells contained the most alloreactive clonotypes. Memory CD8+ T cells were the most oligoclonal; naive cells were highly diverse.

Produced via immunoSEQ multiplex PCR; TCRdb's table is partial and in-frame only. Found here are under 40,000 clones, just over 90% of them singletons; the top ten hold around 0.11%. The CDR3 runs to 15 residues. The TCR was taken from a human donor in good health. Input material: naive CD8+ T cells from blood. Indicated subset: CD45RA+ naive T cells. The V call is TRBV21-1, the J call TRBJ1-3. TRBV21-1 is classified as a pseudogene. The CDR3 spells CASSKGGAAGNTIYF. CDR3 coding DNA: TGTGCCAGCAGCAAAGGGGGGGCAGCTGGAAACACCATATATTTT.